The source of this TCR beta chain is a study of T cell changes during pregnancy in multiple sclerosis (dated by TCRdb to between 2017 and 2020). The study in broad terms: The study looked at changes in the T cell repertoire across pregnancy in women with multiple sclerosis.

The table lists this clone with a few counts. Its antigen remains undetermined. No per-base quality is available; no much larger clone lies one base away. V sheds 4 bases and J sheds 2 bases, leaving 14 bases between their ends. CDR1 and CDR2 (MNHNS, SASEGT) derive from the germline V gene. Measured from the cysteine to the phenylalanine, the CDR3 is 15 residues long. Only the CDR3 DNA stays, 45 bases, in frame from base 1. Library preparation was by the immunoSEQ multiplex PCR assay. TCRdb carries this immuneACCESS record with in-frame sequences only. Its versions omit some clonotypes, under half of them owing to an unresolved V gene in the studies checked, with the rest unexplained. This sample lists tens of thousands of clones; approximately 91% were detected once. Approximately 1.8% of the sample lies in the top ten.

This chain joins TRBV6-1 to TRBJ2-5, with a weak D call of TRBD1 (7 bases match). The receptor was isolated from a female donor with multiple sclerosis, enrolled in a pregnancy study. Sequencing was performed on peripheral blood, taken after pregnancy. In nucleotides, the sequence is TGTGCCAGCAGTGGGGGCGGGACAGTACAAGAGACCCAGTACTTC. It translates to CASSGGGTVQETQYF.